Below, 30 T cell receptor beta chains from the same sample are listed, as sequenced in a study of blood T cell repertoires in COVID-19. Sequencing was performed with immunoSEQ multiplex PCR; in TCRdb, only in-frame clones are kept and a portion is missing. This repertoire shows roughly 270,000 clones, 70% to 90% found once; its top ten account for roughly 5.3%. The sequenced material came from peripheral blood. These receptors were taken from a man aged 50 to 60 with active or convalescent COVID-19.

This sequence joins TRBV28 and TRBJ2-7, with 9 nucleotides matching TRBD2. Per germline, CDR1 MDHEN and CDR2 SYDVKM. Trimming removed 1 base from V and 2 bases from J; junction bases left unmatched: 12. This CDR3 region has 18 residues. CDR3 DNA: TGTGCCAGCAGTTTATCTGGGAGCGGGAGGCCGTTCCCCTACGAGCAGTACTTC. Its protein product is CASSLSGSGRPFPYEQYF.

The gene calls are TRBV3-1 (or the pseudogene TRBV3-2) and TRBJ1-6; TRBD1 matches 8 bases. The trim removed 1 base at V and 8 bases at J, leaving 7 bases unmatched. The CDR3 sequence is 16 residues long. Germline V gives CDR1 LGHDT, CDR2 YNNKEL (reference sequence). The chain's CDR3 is CASSQALRTGHSPLHF. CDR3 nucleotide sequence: TGTGCCAGCAGCCAAGCGTTGCGGACAGGGCATTCACCCCTCCACTTT.

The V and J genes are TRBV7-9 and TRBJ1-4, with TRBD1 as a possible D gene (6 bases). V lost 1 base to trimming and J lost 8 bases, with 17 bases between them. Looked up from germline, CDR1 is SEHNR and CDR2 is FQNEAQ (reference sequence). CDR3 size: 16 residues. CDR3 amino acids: CASSLGSRGGKEKLFF. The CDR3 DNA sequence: TGTGCCAGCAGCTTAGGATCCAGGGGTGGTAAGGAAAAACTGTTTTTT.

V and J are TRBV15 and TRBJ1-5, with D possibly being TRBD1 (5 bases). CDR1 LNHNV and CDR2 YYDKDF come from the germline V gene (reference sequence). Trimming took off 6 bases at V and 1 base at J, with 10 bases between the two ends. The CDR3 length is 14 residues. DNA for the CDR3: TGTGCCACCAGGGAGGGGTTAAGCAATCAGCCCCAGCATTTT. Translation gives CATREGLSNQPQHF.

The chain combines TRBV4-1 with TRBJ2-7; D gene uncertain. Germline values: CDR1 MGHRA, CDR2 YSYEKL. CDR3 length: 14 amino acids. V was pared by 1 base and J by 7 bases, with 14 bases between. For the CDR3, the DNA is TGCGCCAGCAGCCAAGGGGCCACCCCTGAAGAGCAGTACTTC. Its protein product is CASSQGATPEEQYF.

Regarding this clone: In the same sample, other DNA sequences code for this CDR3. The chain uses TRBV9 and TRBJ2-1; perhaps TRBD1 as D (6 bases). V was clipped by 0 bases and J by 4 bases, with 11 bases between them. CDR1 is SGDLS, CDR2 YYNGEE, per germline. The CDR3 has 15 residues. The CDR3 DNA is TGTGCCAGCAGCGTAGGAGGGGGAAGTTACAATGAGCAGTTCTTC. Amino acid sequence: CASSVGGGSYNEQFF.

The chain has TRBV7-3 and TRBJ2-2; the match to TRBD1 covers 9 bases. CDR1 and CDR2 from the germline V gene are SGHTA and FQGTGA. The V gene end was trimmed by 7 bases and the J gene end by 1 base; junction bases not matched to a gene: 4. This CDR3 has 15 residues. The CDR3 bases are TGTGCCAGCACCTTGACAGGGGGGAACACCGGGGAGCTGTTTTTT. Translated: CASTLTGGNTGELFF. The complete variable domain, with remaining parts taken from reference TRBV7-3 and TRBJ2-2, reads GAGVSQTPSNKVTEKGKYVELRCDPISGHTALYWYRQSLGQGPEFLIYFQGTGAADDSGLPNDRFFAVRPEGSVSTLKIQRTERGDSAVYLCASTLTGGNTGELFFGEGSRLTVL.

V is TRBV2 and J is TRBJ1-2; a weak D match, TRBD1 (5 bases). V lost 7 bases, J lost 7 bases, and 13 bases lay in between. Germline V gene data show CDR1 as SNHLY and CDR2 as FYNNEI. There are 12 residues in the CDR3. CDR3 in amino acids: CASKVGAAGYTF. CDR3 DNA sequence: TGTGCCAGCAAGGTTGGGGCGGCTGGCTACACCTTC.

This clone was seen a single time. CDR3: CASSMGGATNEKLFF. Here the CDR3 DNA reads TGTGCCAGTAGTATGGGAGGGGCAACTAATGAAAAACTGTTTTTT. V usage is TRBV19 and J usage is TRBJ1-4; a possible D gene is TRBD1 (5 bases). Germline V gene sequence: CDR1 LNHDA, CDR2 SQIVND (reference sequence). V was shortened by 3 bases and J by 0 bases, with 8 bases between the two germline ends. The CDR3 runs 15 residues.

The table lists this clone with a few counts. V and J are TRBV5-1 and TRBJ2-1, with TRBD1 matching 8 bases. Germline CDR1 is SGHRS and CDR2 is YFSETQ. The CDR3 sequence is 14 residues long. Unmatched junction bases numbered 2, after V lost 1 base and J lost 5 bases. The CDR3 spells CASSLWDRHNEQFF. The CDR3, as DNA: TGCGCCAGCAGCTTGTGGGACAGGCACAATGAGCAGTTCTTC.

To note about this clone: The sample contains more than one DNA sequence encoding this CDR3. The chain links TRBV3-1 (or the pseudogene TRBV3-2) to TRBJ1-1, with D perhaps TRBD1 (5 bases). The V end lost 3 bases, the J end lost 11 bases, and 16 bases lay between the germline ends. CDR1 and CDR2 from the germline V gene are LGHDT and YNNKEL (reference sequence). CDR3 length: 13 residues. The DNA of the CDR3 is TGTGCCAGCAGCCAGAAGGCCCTCAACAGGGCTTTCTTT. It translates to CASSQKALNRAFF.

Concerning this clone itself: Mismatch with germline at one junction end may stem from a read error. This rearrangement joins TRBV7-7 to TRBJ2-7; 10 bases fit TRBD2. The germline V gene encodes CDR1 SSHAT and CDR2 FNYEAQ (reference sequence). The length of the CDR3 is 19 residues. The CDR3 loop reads CASSFRSGRAPHPLYEQYF. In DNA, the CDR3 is TGTGCTAGCAGCTTCAGGAGCGGGAGGGCCCCCCACCCCCTCTACGAGCAGTACTTC.

The CDR3 coding sequence is TGTGCCAGCAGCGAACCGGGACTAGCGGGGTTCTCCTACGAGCAGTACTTC. Amino acid sequence: CASSEPGLAGFSYEQYF. This chain uses TRBV7-3 with TRBJ2-7, with 13 bases that match TRBD2. Germline loops: CDR1 SGHTA, CDR2 FQGTGA. The CDR3 is made up of 17 amino acids. The J segment lost 0 bases and the V segment lost 5 bases, leaving 7 bases of the junction unmatched.

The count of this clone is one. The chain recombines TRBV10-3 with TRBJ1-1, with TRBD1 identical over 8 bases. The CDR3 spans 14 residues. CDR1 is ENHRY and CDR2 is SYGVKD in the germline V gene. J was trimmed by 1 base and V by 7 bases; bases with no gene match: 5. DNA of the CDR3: TGTGCCATCAATCGACAGGGGAGGAACACTGAAGCTTTCTTT. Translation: CAINRQGRNTEAFF.

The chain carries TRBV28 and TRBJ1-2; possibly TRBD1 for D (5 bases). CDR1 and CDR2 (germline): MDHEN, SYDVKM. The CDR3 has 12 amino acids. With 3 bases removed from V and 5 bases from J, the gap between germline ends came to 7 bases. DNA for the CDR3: TGTGCCAGCAGTTTGAGACAGTATGGCTACACCTTC. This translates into CASSLRQYGYTF.

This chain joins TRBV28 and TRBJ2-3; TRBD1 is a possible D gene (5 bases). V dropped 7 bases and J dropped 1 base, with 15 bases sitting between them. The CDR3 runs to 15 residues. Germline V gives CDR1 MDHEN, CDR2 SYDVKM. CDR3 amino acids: CASTPDIWGTDTQYF. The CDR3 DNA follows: TGTGCCAGCACCCCGGACATTTGGGGCACAGATACGCAGTATTTT. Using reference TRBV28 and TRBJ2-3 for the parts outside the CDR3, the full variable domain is DVKVTQSSRYLVKRTGEKVFLECVQDMDHENMFWYRQDPGLGLRLIYFSYDVKMKEKGDIPEGYSVSREKKERFSLILESASTNQTSMYLCASTPDIWGTDTQYFGPGTRLTVL.

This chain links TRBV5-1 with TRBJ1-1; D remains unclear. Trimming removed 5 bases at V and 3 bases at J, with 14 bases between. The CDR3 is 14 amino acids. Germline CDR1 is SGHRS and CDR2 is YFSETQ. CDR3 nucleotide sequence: TGCGCCAGCAGATTGAGGTTGGAGGACACTGAAGCTTTCTTT. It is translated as CASRLRLEDTEAFF. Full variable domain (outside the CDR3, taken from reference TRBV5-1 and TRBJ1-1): KAGVTQTPRYLIKTRGQQVTLSCSPISGHRSVSWYQQTPGQGLQFLFEYFSETQRNKGNFPGRFSGRQFSNSRSEMNVSTLELGDSALYLCASRLRLEDTEAFFGQGTRLTVV.

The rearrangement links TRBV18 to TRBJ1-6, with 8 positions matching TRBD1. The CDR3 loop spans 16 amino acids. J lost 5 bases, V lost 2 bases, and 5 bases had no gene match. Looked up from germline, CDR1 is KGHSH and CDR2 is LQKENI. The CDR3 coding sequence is TGTGCCAGCTCACCAATTAACAGGGGGGATAATTCACCCCTCCACTTT. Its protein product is CASSPINRGDNSPLHF.

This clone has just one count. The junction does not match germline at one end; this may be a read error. Here the CDR3 DNA reads TGTGCCAGCAGCTACTATGACGGACTAGATGGCTACACCTTC. This translates into CASSYYDGLDGYTF. J is TRBJ1-2 and V is TRBV6-5; D unclear. The CDR3 runs to 14 residues. Germline V gene lookup returns CDR1 MNHEY and CDR2 SVGAGI.

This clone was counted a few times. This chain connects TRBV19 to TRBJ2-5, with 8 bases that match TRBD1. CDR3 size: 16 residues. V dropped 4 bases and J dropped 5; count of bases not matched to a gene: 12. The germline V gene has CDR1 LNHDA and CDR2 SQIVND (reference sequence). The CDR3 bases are TGTGCCAGTAGTAAGGCACAGGGGGAGGTTTGGGAGACCCAGTACTTC. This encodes CASSKAQGEVWETQYF.

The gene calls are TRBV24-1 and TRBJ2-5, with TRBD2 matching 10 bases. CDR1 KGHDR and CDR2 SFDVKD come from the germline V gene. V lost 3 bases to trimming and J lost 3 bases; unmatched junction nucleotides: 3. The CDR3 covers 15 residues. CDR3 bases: TGTGCCACCAGTGATCACCTAGCGGGAGAAGAGACCCAGTACTTC. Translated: CATSDHLAGEETQYF.

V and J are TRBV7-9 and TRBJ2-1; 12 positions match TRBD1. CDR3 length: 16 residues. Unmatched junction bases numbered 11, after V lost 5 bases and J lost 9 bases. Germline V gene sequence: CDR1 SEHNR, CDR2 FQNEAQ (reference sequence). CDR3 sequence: CASSKPLGQGASEQFF. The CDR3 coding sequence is TGTGCCAGCAGCAAACCTCTGGGACAGGGGGCAAGTGAGCAGTTCTTC.

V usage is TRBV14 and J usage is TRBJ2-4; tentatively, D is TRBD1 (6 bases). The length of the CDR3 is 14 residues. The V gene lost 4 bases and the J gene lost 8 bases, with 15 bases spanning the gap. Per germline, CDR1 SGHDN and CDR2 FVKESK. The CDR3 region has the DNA TGTGCCAGCAGCCCGAGAACAGGGTTGGACATTCAGTACTTC. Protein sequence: CASSPRTGLDIQYF.

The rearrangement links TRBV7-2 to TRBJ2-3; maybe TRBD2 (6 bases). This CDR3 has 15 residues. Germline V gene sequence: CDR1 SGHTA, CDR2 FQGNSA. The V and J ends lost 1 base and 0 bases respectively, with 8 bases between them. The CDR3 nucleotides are TGTGCCAGCAGCTTAGATGGGACTAGCACAGATACGCAGTATTTT. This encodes CASSLDGTSTDTQYF.

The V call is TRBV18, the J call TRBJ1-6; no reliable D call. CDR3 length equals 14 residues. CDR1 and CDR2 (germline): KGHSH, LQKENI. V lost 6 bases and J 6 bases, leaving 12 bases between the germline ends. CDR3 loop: CASSPDYSNSPLHF. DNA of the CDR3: TGTGCCAGCTCGCCAGACTACTCTAATTCACCCCTCCACTTT.

The CDR3 loop reads CASSQGRQETQYF. The CDR3 DNA reads TGTGCCAGCAGCCAAGGTCGCCAAGAGACCCAGTACTTC. This chain uses TRBV14 with TRBJ2-5; D is undetermined. V gave up 1 base and J gave up 1 base, with 4 bases separating them. Germline loops: CDR1 SGHDN, CDR2 FVKESK. The CDR3 has 13 amino acids.

CDR3 in DNA: TGCAGTGCTAGTCGGCGGAACACAGATACGCAGTATTTT. It encodes CSASRRNTDTQYF. The rearrangement joins TRBV20-1 to TRBJ2-3; D unresolved. The length of the CDR3 is 13 residues. Per the germline V gene, CDR1 is DFQATT and CDR2 is SNEGSKA (reference sequence). V dropped 3 bases and J dropped 2 bases, with 9 bases sitting between them.

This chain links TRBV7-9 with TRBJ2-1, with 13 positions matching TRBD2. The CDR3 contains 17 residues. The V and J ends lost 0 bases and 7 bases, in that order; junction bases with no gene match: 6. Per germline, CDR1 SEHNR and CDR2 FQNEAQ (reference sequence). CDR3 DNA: TGTGCCAGCAGCTTAGCGGGGACTAGCGGGATAGGGAATGAGCAGTTCTTC. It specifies CASSLAGTSGIGNEQFF.

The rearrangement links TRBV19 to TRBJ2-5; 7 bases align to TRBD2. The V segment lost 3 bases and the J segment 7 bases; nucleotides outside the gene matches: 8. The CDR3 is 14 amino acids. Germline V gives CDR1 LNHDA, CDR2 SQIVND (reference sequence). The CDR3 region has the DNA TGTGCCAGTAGTATCGCTAGCGGTGGCGCGACCCAGTACTTC. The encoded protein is CASSIASGGATQYF.

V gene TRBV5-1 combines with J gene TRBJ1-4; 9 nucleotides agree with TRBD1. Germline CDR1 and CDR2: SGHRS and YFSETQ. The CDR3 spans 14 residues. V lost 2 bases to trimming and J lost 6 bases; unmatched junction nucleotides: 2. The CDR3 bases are TGCGCCAGCAGCTTCTGGGACAGGGATGAAAAACTGTTTTTT. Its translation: CASSFWDRDEKLFF.